This T cell receptor beta chain was recovered during a study of post-analysis software for immune sequencing data. Study results and limitations: Co-batched samples clustered tightly together by F measure.

About this clonotype: Its specificity is unknown.

Unique molecular identifiers featured in each of the TCR beta cDNA libraries. Each CDR3 protein gets one entry after TCRdb re-called the PCR reads with MiXCR. Among around 500,000 distinct CDR3 sequences, roughly 34% were seen once, and the ten largest hold less than 6%. The sequencing sample was made of blood. The receptor's source is a girl between 2 and 17 years old with multiple sclerosis.

CDR3 bases: TGCGCCAGCAGCCGCCGGGACAGGGTTCACACTGAAGCTTTCTTT. Encoded protein: CASSRRDRVHTEAFF. V and J are TRBV4-1 and TRBJ1-1; 9 bases agree with TRBD1. Germline V gene lookup returns CDR1 MGHRA and CDR2 YSYEKL. The CDR3 is 15 residues long. The V gene end was trimmed by 4 bases and the J gene end by 3 bases; junction bases not matched to a gene: 6.